These T cell receptor beta chains were read from a single sample in a study of OX40 agonist ivuxolimab in advanced cancers. Measured with immunoSEQ multiplex PCR; TCRdb has only the in-frame clones, and not every one. The sample holds about 73,000 clones, around 90% seen once. The specimen was CD4+ or CD8+ T cells sorted from blood, collected in a trial of the OX40 agonist ivuxolimab. These receptors were collected from an adult with an advanced solid tumor such as melanoma, head and neck, liver or kidney cancer. Both conserved end residues are part of each CDR3. The D gene is left open where the match is weak. Clone size is not always given. Where it is, it says once, few, many or a class for expanded clones.

v_gene: TRBV19
j_gene: TRBJ2-3
d_gene: -
abundance: few
CDR3aa: CASSIVSLDTQYF
CDR3nt: TGTGCCAGTAGTATAGTTAGCCTAGATACGCAGTATTTT

v_gene: TRBV11-2
j_gene: TRBJ2-7
d_gene: -
abundance: -
CDR3aa: CASSLGLGRSYEQYF
CDR3nt: TGTGCCAGCAGCTTAGGCCTCGGGAGATCCTACGAGCAGTACTTC

v_gene: TRBV4-1
j_gene: TRBJ2-1
d_gene: -
abundance: -
CDR3aa: CASSQEQTYNEQFF
CDR3nt: TGCGCCAGCAGCCAAGAACAGACCTACAATGAGCAGTTCTTC

v_gene: TRBV7-8
j_gene: TRBJ2-4
d_gene: -
abundance: once
CDR3aa: CASSLGFRGAENIQYF
CDR3nt: TGTGCCAGCAGCTTAGGATTTCGGGGCGCGGAAAACATTCAGTACTTC

v_gene: TRBV7-9
j_gene: TRBJ2-1
d_gene: TRBD2
abundance: -
CDR3aa: CASSLVGGGTFRNEQFF
CDR3nt: TGTGCCAGCAGCTTAGTTGGCGGGGGGACTTTTCGGAATGAGCAGTTCTTC

v_gene: TRBV5-1
j_gene: TRBJ1-4
d_gene: -
abundance: -
CDR3aa: CASSLAGGQKLFF
CDR3nt: TGCGCCAGCAGCTTGGCCGGCGGACAAAAACTGTTTTTT

v_gene: TRBV7-9
j_gene: TRBJ2-7
d_gene: -
abundance: -
CDR3aa: CASSLIGPSSYEQYF
CDR3nt: TGTGCCAGCAGCTTAATCGGGCCGAGCTCCTACGAGCAGTACTTC

v_gene: TRBV27
j_gene: TRBJ2-7
d_gene: -
abundance: -
CDR3aa: CASSLDKNYEQYF
CDR3nt: TGTGCCAGCAGCCTCGACAAAAACTACGAGCAGTACTTC

v_gene: TRBV11-3
j_gene: TRBJ2-2
d_gene: -
abundance: -
CDR3aa: CASSQNPGTGELFF
CDR3nt: TGTGCCAGCAGCCAAAACCCGGGGACCGGGGAGCTGTTTTTT

v_gene: TRBV19
j_gene: TRBJ2-7
d_gene: -
abundance: once
CDR3aa: CASSIEARFGEQYF
CDR3nt: TGTGCCAGTAGTATAGAAGCGCGGTTTGGCGAGCAGTACTTC

v_gene: TRBV10-2
j_gene: TRBJ2-7
d_gene: -
abundance: -
CDR3aa: CASSESFIGLEQYF
CDR3nt: TGCGCCAGCAGTGAGTCCTTCATAGGACTCGAGCAGTACTTC

v_gene: TRBV18
j_gene: TRBJ2-7
d_gene: -
abundance: -
CDR3aa: CASSPGTDYEQYF
CDR3nt: TGTGCCAGCTCACCCGGGACGGACTACGAGCAGTACTTC

v_gene: TRBV10-3
j_gene: TRBJ1-3
d_gene: -
abundance: -
CDR3aa: CAISETAGGSSGNTIYF
CDR3nt: TGTGCCATCAGTGAGACCGCGGGGGGTTCCTCTGGAAACACCATATATTTT

v_gene: TRBV9
j_gene: TRBJ2-5
d_gene: -
abundance: -
CDR3aa: CASSSEGRKETQYF
CDR3nt: TGTGCCAGCAGCTCCGAAGGACGGAAAGAGACCCAGTACTTC

v_gene: TRBV4-1
j_gene: TRBJ1-1
d_gene: -
abundance: -
CDR3aa: CASSHLSTRGHEAFF
CDR3nt: TGCGCCAGCAGCCACCTCAGTACACGTGGCCATGAAGCTTTCTTT

v_gene: TRBV27
j_gene: TRBJ2-1
d_gene: TRBD1
abundance: -
CDR3aa: CASSPGQGGYNEQFF
CDR3nt: TGTGCCAGCAGTCCCGGACAGGGGGGATACAATGAGCAGTTCTTC

v_gene: TRBV27
j_gene: TRBJ2-7
d_gene: -
abundance: -
CDR3aa: CASSLFDGENEQYF
CDR3nt: TGTGCCAGCAGTTTATTTGATGGTGAGAACGAGCAGTACTTC

v_gene: TRBV4-1
j_gene: TRBJ2-7
d_gene: TRBD1
abundance: -
CDR3aa: CASSQRQGTNYEQYF
CDR3nt: TGCGCCAGCAGCCAGCGACAGGGGACAAACTACGAGCAGTACTTC

v_gene: TRBV27
j_gene: TRBJ2-7
d_gene: -
abundance: -
CDR3aa: CASSLPGRQGHEQYF
CDR3nt: TGTGCCAGCAGTTTGCCGGGACGGCAAGGCCACGAGCAGTACTTC

v_gene: TRBV13
j_gene: TRBJ2-1
d_gene: -
abundance: -
CDR3aa: CASSFGSSEQFF
CDR3nt: TGTGCCAGCAGCTTTGGGAGTAGTGAGCAGTTCTTC

v_gene: TRBV27
j_gene: TRBJ1-4
d_gene: -
abundance: -
CDR3aa: CASSLFVGANEKLFF
CDR3nt: TGTGCCAGCAGTTTATTCGTCGGGGCTAATGAAAAACTGTTTTTT

v_gene: TRBV4-1
j_gene: TRBJ2-3
d_gene: -
abundance: once
CDR3aa: CASSEGPPPGTDTQYF
CDR3nt: TGCGCCAGCAGCGAGGGGCCCCCCCCTGGCACAGATACGCAGTATTTT

v_gene: TRBV4-1
j_gene: TRBJ1-1
d_gene: -
abundance: -
CDR3aa: CASSPPDMNTEAFF
CDR3nt: TGCGCCAGCAGCCCCCCGGACATGAACACTGAAGCTTTCTTT

v_gene: TRBV27
j_gene: TRBJ2-5
d_gene: -
abundance: -
CDR3aa: CASSSGDPDETQYF
CDR3nt: TGTGCCAGCAGTTCCGGCGACCCGGACGAGACCCAGTACTTC

v_gene: TRBV13
j_gene: TRBJ2-7
d_gene: TRBD2
abundance: -
CDR3aa: CASSQGLAGGTYEQYF
CDR3nt: TGTGCCAGCAGCCAGGGACTAGCGGGAGGAACCTACGAGCAGTACTTC

v_gene: TRBV27
j_gene: TRBJ2-7
d_gene: -
abundance: -
CDR3aa: CASSGPGGSSYEQYF
CDR3nt: TGTGCCAGCAGTGGGCCAGGGGGGAGCTCCTACGAGCAGTACTTC

v_gene: TRBV4-2
j_gene: TRBJ1-2
d_gene: -
abundance: -
CDR3aa: CASSQDGGYTF
CDR3nt: TGTGCCAGCAGCCAGGACGGTGGCTACACCTTC

v_gene: TRBV6-1
j_gene: TRBJ2-7
d_gene: -
abundance: -
CDR3aa: CASSEEGSPAYEQYF
CDR3nt: TGTGCCAGCAGTGAAGAAGGTAGCCCTGCCTACGAGCAGTACTTC

v_gene: TRBV9
j_gene: TRBJ2-1
d_gene: TRBD2
abundance: -
CDR3aa: CASSPGLAVYNEQFF
CDR3nt: TGTGCCAGCAGCCCCGGGCTAGCGGTCTACAATGAGCAGTTCTTC

v_gene: TRBV19
j_gene: TRBJ2-1
d_gene: -
abundance: -
CDR3aa: CASSMWLARNEQFF
CDR3nt: TGTGCCAGTAGTATGTGGCTAGCCCGCAATGAGCAGTTCTTC

v_gene: TRBV11-2
j_gene: TRBJ1-1
d_gene: -
abundance: few
CDR3aa: CASSQAFF
CDR3nt: TGTGCCAGCAGCCAAGCTTTCTTT

v_gene: TRBV27
j_gene: TRBJ1-4
d_gene: -
abundance: -
CDR3aa: CASSLDPILASEKLFF
CDR3nt: TGTGCCAGCAGTTTAGACCCGATTCTAGCGAGTGAAAAACTGTTTTTT

v_gene: TRBV18
j_gene: TRBJ2-1
d_gene: -
abundance: -
CDR3aa: CASSPPARYIDNEQFF
CDR3nt: TGTGCCAGCTCACCACCGGCTCGATACATAGACAATGAGCAGTTCTTC

v_gene: TRBV27
j_gene: TRBJ1-5
d_gene: TRBD1
abundance: once
CDR3aa: CASSGTVNQPQHF
CDR3nt: TGTGCCAGCAGTGGGACAGTAAATCAGCCCCAGCATTTT

v_gene: TRBV7-9
j_gene: TRBJ2-7
d_gene: -
abundance: -
CDR3aa: CASSFSYEQYF
CDR3nt: TGTGCCAGCAGCTTTTCCTACGAGCAGTACTTC

v_gene: TRBV10-1
j_gene: TRBJ1-4
d_gene: TRBD1
abundance: -
CDR3aa: CASSETGEGDEKLFF
CDR3nt: TGCGCCAGCAGCGAGACAGGGGAAGGGGATGAAAAACTGTTTTTT

v_gene: TRBV19
j_gene: TRBJ2-5
d_gene: -
abundance: once
CDR3aa: CASSIDYEETQYF
CDR3nt: TGTGCCAGTAGTATAGATTATGAGGAGACCCAGTACTTC

v_gene: TRBV5-1
j_gene: TRBJ2-3
d_gene: TRBD1
abundance: -
CDR3aa: CASSYWDRGGDTQYF
CDR3nt: TGCGCCAGCAGCTACTGGGACAGGGGAGGGGATACGCAGTATTTT

v_gene: TRBV10-3
j_gene: TRBJ2-3
d_gene: -
abundance: -
CDR3aa: CAISENAAPRLSTDTQYF
CDR3nt: TGTGCCATCAGTGAGAACGCGGCTCCGCGGTTAAGCACAGATACGCAGTATTTT

v_gene: TRBV4-1
j_gene: TRBJ1-2
d_gene: -
abundance: -
CDR3aa: CASSQASTYGYTF
CDR3nt: TGCGCCAGCAGCCAAGCCTCGACCTATGGCTACACCTTC

v_gene: TRBV30
j_gene: TRBJ2-5
d_gene: -
abundance: -
CDR3aa: CAWAQGSGETQYF
CDR3nt: TGTGCCTGGGCACAGGGTTCGGGAGAGACCCAGTACTTC

v_gene: TRBV28
j_gene: TRBJ2-5
d_gene: TRBD2
abundance: -
CDR3aa: CASTLGRGRQETQYF
CDR3nt: TGTGCCAGCACCTTAGGGAGGGGACGGCAAGAGACCCAGTACTTC

v_gene: TRBV6-5
j_gene: TRBJ2-4
d_gene: TRBD1
abundance: -
CDR3aa: CASRTGTANIQYF
CDR3nt: TGTGCCAGCAGAACCGGGACAGCAAACATTCAGTACTTC

v_gene: TRBV14
j_gene: TRBJ2-7
d_gene: -
abundance: -
CDR3aa: CASSHRDYEQYF
CDR3nt: TGTGCCAGCAGCCATCGGGACTACGAGCAGTACTTC

v_gene: TRBV7-9
j_gene: TRBJ2-7
d_gene: TRBD2
abundance: -
CDR3aa: CASTNLAGGPYEQYF
CDR3nt: TGTGCCAGCACCAACCTAGCGGGAGGACCCTACGAGCAGTACTTC

v_gene: TRBV28
j_gene: TRBJ2-7
d_gene: -
abundance: -
CDR3aa: CAAGARDNSYEQYF
CDR3nt: TGTGCCGCCGGGGCCAGGGACAACTCCTACGAGCAGTACTTC

v_gene: TRBV5-4
j_gene: TRBJ2-7
d_gene: -
abundance: -
CDR3aa: CASSRSYEQYF
CDR3nt: TGTGCCAGCAGCCGCTCCTACGAGCAGTACTTC

v_gene: TRBV12-2
j_gene: TRBJ2-7
d_gene: -
abundance: -
CDR3aa: CASRLAPGQGANEQYF
CDR3nt: TGTGCAAGTCGCTTAGCCCCGGGACAGGGGGCAAACGAGCAGTACTTC

v_gene: TRBV28
j_gene: TRBJ2-7
d_gene: -
abundance: -
CDR3aa: CASSLWGGADGSYEQYF
CDR3nt: TGTGCCAGCAGTTTATGGGGTGGAGCGGATGGATCCTACGAGCAGTACTTC

v_gene: TRBV28
j_gene: TRBJ2-7
d_gene: TRBD2
abundance: -
CDR3aa: CASTLGGSYEQYF
CDR3nt: TGTGCCAGCACCTTGGGAGGGTCCTACGAGCAGTACTTC